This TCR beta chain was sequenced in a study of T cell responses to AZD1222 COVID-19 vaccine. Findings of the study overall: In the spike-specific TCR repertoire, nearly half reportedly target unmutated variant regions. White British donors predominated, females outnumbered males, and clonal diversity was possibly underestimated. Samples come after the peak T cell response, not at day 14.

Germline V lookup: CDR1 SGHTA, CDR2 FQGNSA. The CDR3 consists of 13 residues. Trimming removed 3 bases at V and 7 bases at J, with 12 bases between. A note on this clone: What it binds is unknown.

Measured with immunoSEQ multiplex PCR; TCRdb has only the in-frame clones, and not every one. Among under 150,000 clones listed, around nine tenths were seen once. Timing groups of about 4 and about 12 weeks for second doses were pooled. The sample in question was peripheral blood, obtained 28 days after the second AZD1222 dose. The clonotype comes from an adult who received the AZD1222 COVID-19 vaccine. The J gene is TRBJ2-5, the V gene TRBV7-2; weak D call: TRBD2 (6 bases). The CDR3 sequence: CASSFPGERTQYF. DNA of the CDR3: TGTGCCAGCAGCTTCCCGGGGGAAAGGACCCAGTACTTC.